This is a list of T cell receptor beta chains from one sample in a study of blood T cell repertoires in COVID-19. TCRdb's table, derived via immunoSEQ multiplex PCR, lists solely in-frame clones and lacks some. The sample has about 62,000 clones, roughly 90% seen once. Sequenced input: peripheral blood. These receptors came from a woman in her sixties with acute or convalescent COVID-19. Both conserved end residues are part of each CDR3. The D gene is left open where the match is weak. Rows give clone size only sometimes, using once, few, many, or a class for an expanded clone.

>TRBJ2-2|TRBV11-3|TRBD1|NA
CASSFFPGTGNTGELFF
TGTGCCAGCAGCTTTTTCCCCGGGACAGGGAACACCGGGGAGCTGTTTTTT
>TRBJ1-1|TRBV9|NA|NA
CASSPQANTEAFF
TGTGCCAGCAGCCCCCAGGCGAACACTGAAGCTTTCTTT
>TRBJ2-1|TRBV5-1|TRBD1|NA
CASSETGDNNEQFF
TGCGCCAGCAGCGAGACAGGGGATAACAATGAGCAGTTCTTC
>TRBJ2-5|TRBV2|NA|NA
CASSEAYRGTQYF
TGTGCCAGCAGTGAAGCGTACCGGGGGACCCAGTACTTC
>TRBJ1-5|TRBV19|NA|NA
CASTQGRGASNQPQHF
TGTGCCAGTACCCAGGGCAGGGGAGCCAGCAATCAGCCCCAGCATTTT
>TRBJ1-3|TRBV6-5|NA|NA
CATSTGGLSGNTIYF
TGTGCCACTTCAACCGGGGGGTTGAGTGGAAACACCATATATTTT
>TRBJ1-3|TRBV6-5|NA|NA
CASSYGTIGNTIYF
TGTGCCAGCAGTTACGGGACAATCGGAAACACCATATATTTT
>TRBJ1-1|TRBV11-2|TRBD1|NA
CASSLDPGQGFAFF
TGTGCCAGCAGCTTAGATCCGGGACAGGGGTTCGCTTTCTTT
>TRBJ1-1|TRBV29-1|NA|NA
CSVEVNTEAFF
TGCAGCGTGGAGGTTAACACTGAAGCTTTCTTT
>TRBJ1-1|TRBV29-1|NA|NA
CSAAGMNTEAFF
TGCAGCGCGGCAGGAATGAACACTGAAGCTTTCTTT
>TRBJ2-3|TRBV19|NA|NA
CASGGPSQDTQYF
TGTGCCTCCGGGGGGCCCTCACAAGATACGCAGTATTTT
>TRBJ1-2|TRBV6-5|TRBD1|NA
CASEDRNYGYTF
TGTGCCAGCGAGGACAGGAATTATGGCTACACCTTC
>TRBJ1-5|TRBV6-2/TRBV6-3|NA|few
CASSYSGGGNQPQHF
TGTGCCAGCAGTTACTCGGGCGGGGGAAATCAGCCCCAGCATTTT
>TRBJ1-6|TRBV12-3/TRBV12-4|NA|NA
CASSFGTNSPLHF
TGTGCCAGCAGTTTCGGGACAAATTCACCCCTCCACTTT
>TRBJ2-1|TRBV4-3|TRBD2|NA
CASSQEGTSGRKYNEQFF
TGCGCCAGCAGCCAAGAAGGGACTAGCGGGAGGAAGTACAATGAGCAGTTCTTC
>TRBJ1-2|TRBV5-1|TRBD1|NA
CASSLAGTGGGYTF
TGCGCCAGCAGCTTGGCCGGAACAGGGGGCGGCTACACCTTC
>TRBJ1-3|TRBV11-2|NA|NA
CASSLYTTSSGNTIYF
TGTGCCAGCAGCTTGTACACGACAAGCTCTGGAAACACCATATATTTT
>TRBJ1-4|TRBV5-1|TRBD1|few
CASSLWGQDDEKLFF
TGCGCCAGCAGCTTGTGGGGACAGGACGATGAAAAACTGTTTTTT
>TRBJ1-2|TRBV6-4|NA|NA
CATGVTPPAHGYTF
TGTGCGACCGGGGTTACTCCTCCCGCTCATGGCTACACCTTC
>TRBJ2-1|TRBV5-1|NA|NA
CASRLGDEQFF
TGCGCCAGTAGACTAGGGGATGAGCAGTTCTTC
>TRBJ1-3|TRBV5-4|NA|NA
CASSVGGAGGNTIYF
TGTGCCAGCAGTGTTGGAGGAGCGGGGGGAAACACCATATATTTT
>TRBJ1-1|TRBV12-5|TRBD1|NA
CASGLGGQGTEAFF
TGTGCTAGTGGTTTGGGTGGACAGGGCACTGAAGCTTTCTTT
>TRBJ2-3|TRBV2|NA|NA
CASSEAGINTDTQYF
TGTGCCAGCAGTGAGGCGGGGATCAACACAGATACGCAGTATTTT
>TRBJ2-1|TRBV5-1|TRBD2|NA
CASSRRPAGEQDEQFF
TGCGCCAGCAGCCGACGGCCAGCGGGAGAGCAGGATGAGCAGTTCTTC
>TRBJ2-3|TRBV27|TRBD2|NA
CASKAYSGGSDTQYF
TGTGCCAGCAAGGCCTACAGCGGGGGGTCAGATACGCAGTATTTT
>TRBJ2-3|TRBV7-9|NA|once
CASSLGAKDTQYF
TGTGCCAGCAGCTTAGGGGCGAAAGATACGCAGTATTTT
>TRBJ1-5|TRBV19|NA|NA
CASSPPGGFGSNQPQHF
TGTGCCAGTAGTCCCCCGGGGGGATTTGGAAGCAATCAGCCCCAGCATTTT
>TRBJ2-1|TRBV4-3|NA|NA
CASSIRSSYNEQFF
TGCGCCAGCTCTATCCGGAGCTCCTACAATGAGCAGTTCTTC
>TRBJ1-1|TRBV29-1|NA|NA
CSVHRVMRTEAFF
TGCAGCGTACACAGGGTTATGCGCACTGAAGCTTTCTTT
>TRBJ1-2|TRBV7-9|TRBD1|NA
CASSPNRGRDYGYTF
TGTGCCAGCAGCCCGAACAGGGGGCGAGACTATGGCTACACCTTC
>TRBJ1-3|TRBV5-4|NA|NA
CASSLARGTSNTIYF
TGTGCCAGCAGCTTGGCCCGAGGGACATCGAACACCATATATTTT
>TRBJ2-1|TRBV7-9|TRBD1|NA
CASSRGTGGINEQFF
TGTGCCAGCAGCAGAGGGACAGGGGGCATCAATGAGCAGTTCTTC
>TRBJ1-2|TRBV21-1|NA|NA
CASSKVLNYGYTF
TGTGCCAGCAGCAAGGTACTTAACTATGGCTACACCTTC
>TRBJ1-2|TRBV7-8|NA|NA
CASSDGGGYGYTF
TGTGCCAGCAGCGACGGGGGTGGCTATGGCTACACCTTC
>TRBJ1-5|TRBV20-1|TRBD1|NA
CSASLGTGGQQPQHF
TGCAGTGCTAGTCTGGGGACAGGGGGCCAACAGCCCCAGCATTTT
>TRBJ1-3|TRBV5-8|NA|NA
CASSLGTREGNTIYF
TGTGCCAGCAGCTTGGGGACGAGGGAAGGAAACACCATATATTTT
>TRBJ1-3|TRBV19|NA|NA
CASSLLAARHTIYF
TGTGCCAGTAGTCTCCTGGCGGCGCGGCACACCATATATTTT
>TRBJ1-2|TRBV20-1|NA|NA
CSASSGWDGYTF
TGCAGTGCTAGTTCAGGGTGGGATGGCTACACCTTC
>TRBJ1-6|TRBV19|NA|once
CASSIGPRANSPLHF
TGTGCCAGTAGTATAGGACCCAGGGCAAATTCACCCCTCCACTTT
>TRBJ2-5|TRBV28|TRBD2|NA
CASHTPAGGRLETQYF
TGTGCCAGCCATACCCCAGCGGGGGGGCGGTTGGAGACCCAGTACTTC
>TRBJ2-2|TRBV30|TRBD2|NA
CAWSVTSGRATGELFF
TGTGCCTGGAGTGTGACCAGCGGGAGGGCCACTGGGGAGCTGTTTTTT
>TRBJ2-6|TRBV7-2|NA|NA
CASSYSFPNVLTF
TGTGCCAGCAGCTACAGTTTTCCCAACGTCCTGACTTTC
>TRBJ2-5|TRBV5-1|NA|NA
CASSFGGETQYF
TGCGCCAGCTCCTTTGGGGGGGAGACCCAGTACTTC
>TRBJ2-3|TRBV24-1|NA|once
CATSRGRGEDTQYF
TGTGCCACCAGCCGCGGCAGGGGTGAAGATACGCAGTATTTT
>TRBJ2-1|TRBV4-1|NA|NA
CASSQDPGSVDNEQFF
TGCGCCAGCAGCCAAGATCCGGGGTCGGTTGACAATGAGCAGTTCTTC
>TRBJ1-2|TRBV7-9|NA|NA
CASSLVSVGYTF
TGTGCCAGCAGCTTAGTATCGGTTGGCTACACCTTC
>TRBJ1-1|TRBV7-9|NA|NA
CASSLVRQGGTEAFF
TGTGCCAGCAGCTTAGTTCGTCAGGGTGGCACTGAAGCTTTCTTT
>TRBJ1-4|TRBV28|TRBD1|NA
CASSLGTGGEKLFF
TGTGCCAGCAGTTTAGGGACAGGGGGGGAAAAACTGTTTTTT
>TRBJ1-1|TRBV5-1|NA|NA
CASSSQGNTEAFF
TGCGCCAGCAGCTCCCAGGGGAACACTGAAGCTTTCTTT
>TRBJ2-3|TRBV5-4|TRBD2|NA
CASSLEASGVLDTQYF
TGTGCCAGCAGCTTGGAGGCTAGCGGGGTTCTAGATACGCAGTATTTT
>TRBJ2-5|TRBV14|NA|NA
CASNNTRGAASMMQETQYF
TGTGCCAGCAACAACACCAGGGGGGCTGCCTCAATGATGCAAGAGACCCAGTACTTC
>TRBJ1-5|TRBV10-1|TRBD1|NA
CASRQGTEPSNQPQHF
TGCGCCAGCAGGCAGGGGACAGAACCTAGCAATCAGCCCCAGCATTTT
>TRBJ1-5|TRBV5-1|NA|NA
CASSLGGGPQHF
TGCGCCAGCAGCTTGGGAGGGGGGCCCCAGCATTTT
>TRBJ2-5|TRBV19|NA|few
CASSPDGATETQYF
TGTGCCAGTAGCCCCGACGGAGCGACGGAGACCCAGTACTTC
>TRBJ2-1|TRBV10-3|TRBD2|NA
CAISEGVAGVYNEQFF
TGTGCCATCAGTGAAGGGGTAGCGGGGGTTTACAATGAGCAGTTCTTC
>TRBJ1-2|TRBV12-3/TRBV12-4|NA|NA
CASSSTGNYGYTF
TGTGCCAGCAGTTCAACAGGGAACTATGGCTACACCTTC
>TRBJ2-2|TRBV5-1|NA|NA
CASSTVSSTGELFF
TGCGCCAGCAGTACCGTTAGTAGCACCGGGGAGCTGTTTTTT
>TRBJ1-1|TRBV6-6|NA|NA
CASSPNGDTEAFF
TGTGCCAGCAGTCCGAACGGAGACACTGAAGCTTTCTTT
>TRBJ1-3|TRBV14|NA|once
CASSRLDGSSGNTIYF
TGTGCCAGCAGCCGGCTAGACGGGAGCTCTGGAAACACCATATATTTT